These 10 T cell receptor beta chains were sequenced from one sample in a study of blood T cell repertoires in COVID-19 (dated by TCRdb to about 2020). Receptors were amplified or captured by the immunoSEQ multiplex PCR assay. TCRdb limited this immuneACCESS table to in-frame rearrangements with V and J called. A share of clones is missing; checked studies link under half to unresolved V genes, and the rest is unexplained. Recorded for this sample are approximately 450,000 clones; nearly 90% of them occurred a single time. The top ten clonotypes cover roughly 1.9% of the sample. Sequencing used PBMCs or T cells enriched from blood (not recorded which). The receptors derive from a woman between 18 and 29 years old with acute COVID-19.

The V call is TRBV13, the J call TRBJ1-6, with TRBD1 matching 10 bases. The CDR3 runs 16 residues. The V gene end was trimmed by 5 bases and the J gene end by 5 bases; junction bases not matched to a gene: 6. The germline CDR1 and CDR2 sequences are PRHDT and FYEKMQ (reference sequence). Written as DNA, the CDR3 is TGTGCCAGCAGCCTTCGACAGGGGGCTAATAATTCACCCCTCCACTTT. Translated: CASSLRQGANNSPLHF.

The chain combines TRBV21-1 with TRBJ2-2; the D segment call TRBD1 is taken from the table without a DNA check. TRBV21-1 is annotated as a pseudogene. The CDR3 length is 15 residues. The CDR3 DNA reads as TGTGCCAGCAGGACAGGGGGCTGGGCCACCGGGGAGCTGTTTTTT. Translated, it gives CASRTGGWATGELFF.

CDR3 region: CASSVKGGLQETQYF. The CDR3 DNA reads TGTGCCAGCAGCGTAAAGGGGGGGCTCCAAGAGACCCAGTACTTC. This chain links TRBV9 with TRBJ2-5; perhaps TRBD2 as D (7 bases). Germline CDR1 and CDR2: SGDLS and YYNGEE. V gave up 1 base and J gave up 1 base, with 11 bases separating them. This CDR3 is built from 15 residues.

The table lists this clone with a count of one. The chain recombines TRBV30 with TRBJ2-3; 7 nucleotides align to TRBD1. CDR3 size: 15 residues. Trimming at V came to 1 base and at J to 2 bases, leaving 6 bases not matched to a gene. Germline-derived CDR1 and CDR2 are GTSNPN and SVGIG (reference sequence). CDR3 nucleotides: TGTGCCTGGAGTGGTACAGGGGCCTTCACAGATACGCAGTATTTT. Translation: CAWSGTGAFTDTQYF.

The V gene is TRBV7-2, the J gene TRBJ2-7; no clear D gene. Germline assignment: CDR1 SGHTA and CDR2 FQGNSA. V lost 1 base, J lost 4 bases, and 11 bases lay in between. The CDR3 runs 14 residues. CDR3 bases: TGTGCCAGCAGCTTAGGCCCTAGTAGGTACGAGCAGTACTTC. It codes for CASSLGPSRYEQYF.

The chain carries TRBV9 and TRBJ2-6; the D is unclear. Germline CDR1 reads SGDLS; CDR2 reads YYNGEE. The V end lost 1 base, the J end lost 0 bases, and 5 bases lay between the germline ends. The CDR3 spans 15 residues. DNA for the CDR3: TGTGCCAGCAGCGTATCTAGCTCTGGGGCCAACGTCCTGACTTTC. Its protein product is CASSVSSSGANVLTF.

The chain employs TRBV4-2 and TRBJ2-5, with D possibly being TRBD1 (5 bases). CDR1 is LGHNA and CDR2 is YNFKEQ in the germline V gene. The CDR3 loop spans 15 amino acids. Trimming left V 4 bases short and J 4 bases short, with 16 bases between. CDR3 loop: CASSLGAHSRETQYF. The DNA of the CDR3 is TGTGCCAGCAGCCTTGGGGCCCACAGCCGAGAGACCCAGTACTTC.

This sequence joins TRBV5-1 and TRBJ2-1; D uncertain. The CDR3 totals 17 residues. Trimming left V 4 bases short and J 3 bases short, with 20 bases between. Germline V gene sequence: CDR1 SGHRS, CDR2 YFSETQ. The CDR3 loop reads CASSAFSPTENYNEQFF. CDR3 DNA: TGCGCCAGCAGCGCCTTTAGCCCGACTGAAAACTACAATGAGCAGTTCTTC.

To note about this clone: The sample contains more than one DNA sequence encoding this CDR3. The chain links TRBV5-1 to TRBJ2-7; D is perhaps TRBD2 (5 bases). This CDR3 is built from 13 residues. The V and J ends lost 2 bases and 0 bases respectively, with 6 bases between them. CDR1 and CDR2 from the germline V gene are SGHRS and YFSETQ. In DNA form, the CDR3 reads TGCGCCAGCAGCTTAGCGGTCTCCTACGAGCAGTACTTC. Its protein is CASSLAVSYEQYF.

The chain joins TRBV27 to TRBJ1-3, with unresolved D. The V and J ends lost 4 bases and 8 bases respectively, with 9 bases between them. The CDR3 runs 12 residues. The germline V gene has CDR1 MNHEY and CDR2 SMNVEV (reference sequence). The CDR3, as DNA: TGTGCCAGCAGTTCCCCCGGGGACACCATATATTTT. Amino acid sequence: CASSSPGDTIYF.